The clone carrying this T cell receptor (beta chain) was recorded a few times. Antigen: not known. This entry belongs to a study of cytomegalovirus exposure and HLA in healthy donors. Study at large: Unique TCRs from HLA-typed donors, 65 million to 85 million of them, were held in an early data release. The study's findings and limits: Accurate prediction of HLA-A and HLA-B alleles (for most subjects) was reportedly achieved from TCR beta sequences. Most TCR beta V segments were productive about 87% or about 30% of the time in an earlier analysis. Using the classifier, cytomegalovirus status was reportedly diagnosed with high specificity and sensitivity.

CDR1 and CDR2 from the germline V gene are MDHEN and SYDVKM. The germline V and J ends were trimmed by 4 bases and 3 bases, with 22 bases remaining between them. This CDR3 has 17 residues. PCR amplification relied on 60 Vbeta primers (plus 13 Jbeta primers). Only in-frame clones appear in the TCRdb table, and some are missing; sequencing was by immunoSEQ multiplex PCR. The sample yields about 160,000 clones, about four fifths seen once. The genes are TRBV28 and TRBJ2-7; D possibly corresponds to TRBD1 (6 bases). Source material: PBMCs. The receptor was derived from a man between 45 and 60 years old in good health and CMV-seropositive. The CDR3 DNA is TGTGCCAGCAGTTCCTCAGAGTTGTCGGGACACTTCTACGAGCAGTACTTC. Its protein is CASSSSELSGHFYEQYF.